This is a list of T cell receptor beta chains from one sample in a study of blood T cell repertoires in COVID-19. Sequenced by immunoSEQ multiplex PCR; TCRdb stores in-frame clones only, minus some. The repertoire holds roughly 250,000 clones, with approximately 86% as singletons. The material sequenced was peripheral blood. These TCRs come from a man aged 55-75 years who had recovered from COVID-19. Each CDR3 is given with its conserved first and last residue. D genes are given only for firm matches. Clone size is shown for a subset of rows, as once, few, many or a class of expanded clone.

clone size,V gene,D gene,J gene,CDR3 DNA,CDR3 protein
NA,TRBV11-2,NA,TRBJ2-4,TGTGCCAGCAGCTTTATCTTCACCCGGGCCCGGCGGGAAAACATTCAGTACTTC,CASSFIFTRARRENIQYF
NA,TRBV29-1,NA,TRBJ2-3,TGCAGCGTGGTGGTGGTACAAGATACGCAGTATTTT,CSVVVVQDTQYF
NA,TRBV12-5,NA,TRBJ1-4,TGTGCTAGTGGTTTAGGGGGGGACGGTGAAAAACTGTTTTTT,CASGLGGDGEKLFF
NA,TRBV5-6,TRBD1,TRBJ1-2,TGTGCCAGCAGCTCGGGACAGGGGCGTAGGTGGGGCTACACCTTC,CASSSGQGRRWGYTF
NA,TRBV5-1,NA,TRBJ1-5,TGCGCCAGCAGCTTGCATGGAGGGGATGGGCCCCAGCATTTT,CASSLHGGDGPQHF
NA,TRBV18,NA,TRBJ1-5,TGTGCCAGCTCAACCACGACAGGCTATAGCAATCAGCCCCAGCATTTT,CASSTTTGYSNQPQHF
NA,TRBV27,TRBD1,TRBJ2-1,TGTGCCAGCAGTTTATCCCGGACAGGGATCAATGAGCAGTTCTTC,CASSLSRTGINEQFF
NA,TRBV12-3/TRBV12-4,NA,TRBJ1-1,TGTGCCAGCAGCCAAAACACGGGCACTGAAGCTTTCTTT,CASSQNTGTEAFF
NA,TRBV27,NA,TRBJ1-6,TGTGCCAGCGCACGGGTGCAAGATAATTCACCCCTCCACTTT,CASARVQDNSPLHF
NA,TRBV27,TRBD1,TRBJ2-7,TGTGCCAGCAGTTTGGGGACAGTTCCCTACGAGCAGTACTTC,CASSLGTVPYEQYF
once,TRBV10-1,NA,TRBJ2-1,TGCGCCAGCAGTGTGCGGAAGAGCTCCTACAATGAGCAGTTCTTC,CASSVRKSSYNEQFF
NA,TRBV6-5,NA,TRBJ1-4,TGTGCCAGTCTTCGTGGGACTGTGAACGAAAAACTGTTTTTT,CASLRGTVNEKLFF
few,TRBV3-1/TRBV3-2,TRBD2,TRBJ2-3,TGTGCCAGCAGCCAAGGACGGGGGGGACACGGTAGGGATACGCAGTATTTT,CASSQGRGGHGRDTQYF
NA,TRBV6-6,TRBD1,TRBJ2-7,TGTGCCAGCAGTACACCGACAGGGTCCTACGAGCAGTACTTC,CASSTPTGSYEQYF
NA,TRBV5-4,TRBD2,TRBJ2-3,TGTGCCAGCAGCTTGGGGGCCGGGACTACAACAGATACGCAGTATTTT,CASSLGAGTTTDTQYF
NA,TRBV5-6,TRBD2,TRBJ2-3,TGTGCCAGCTGGCGGGAGATAACAGATACGCAGTATTTT,CASWREITDTQYF
NA,TRBV9,NA,TRBJ2-1,TGTGCCAGCAGTTCAAGGGGAAACAATGAGCAGTTCTTC,CASSSRGNNEQFF
NA,TRBV15,NA,TRBJ1-5,TGTGCCACCAGCAGAGGGGGGGAGGGACCGACACAGCATTTT,CATSRGGEGPTQHF
NA,TRBV21-1,NA,TRBJ1-3,TGTGCCAGCAGCAAAGACCCGACAGGGGGGCCCCACTCTGGAAACACCATATATTTT,CASSKDPTGGPHSGNTIYF
once,TRBV5-4,NA,TRBJ2-1,TGTGCCAGCAGCTTCGGCGGGGGCCCAAATGAGCAGTTCTTC,CASSFGGGPNEQFF
NA,TRBV18,NA,TRBJ1-1,TGTGCCAGCTCACAAACGGTACGCACTGAAGCTTTCTTT,CASSQTVRTEAFF
NA,TRBV24-1,TRBD1,TRBJ2-3,TGTGCCACCAGTGACGGCGGGACAGGGGCAGATACGCAGTATTTT,CATSDGGTGADTQYF
few,TRBV6-4,NA,TRBJ2-2,TGTGCCAGCAGCCTCCGAGGGAACACCGGGGAGCTGTTTTTT,CASSLRGNTGELFF
NA,TRBV11-2,TRBD1,TRBJ2-5,TGTGCCAGCAGCCCCGGGACAGGACAAGAGACCCAGTACTTC,CASSPGTGQETQYF
NA,TRBV2,TRBD1,TRBJ2-1,TGTGCCAGCAGTCGACAGGGGGGGAATGAGCAGTTCTTC,CASSRQGGNEQFF
once,TRBV10-3,TRBD2,TRBJ2-7,TGTGCCATTAGCGGGGGTTACGAGCAGTACTTC,CAISGGYEQYF
NA,TRBV3-1/TRBV3-2,TRBD2,TRBJ2-3,TGTGCCAGCAGCCTGGGACTAGCGGGCCTCACAGATACGCAGTATTTT,CASSLGLAGLTDTQYF
NA,TRBV11-2,TRBD1,TRBJ2-7,TGTGCCAGCAGCTCCGGGACAGGGGTCGGCGGGCAGTACTTC,CASSSGTGVGGQYF